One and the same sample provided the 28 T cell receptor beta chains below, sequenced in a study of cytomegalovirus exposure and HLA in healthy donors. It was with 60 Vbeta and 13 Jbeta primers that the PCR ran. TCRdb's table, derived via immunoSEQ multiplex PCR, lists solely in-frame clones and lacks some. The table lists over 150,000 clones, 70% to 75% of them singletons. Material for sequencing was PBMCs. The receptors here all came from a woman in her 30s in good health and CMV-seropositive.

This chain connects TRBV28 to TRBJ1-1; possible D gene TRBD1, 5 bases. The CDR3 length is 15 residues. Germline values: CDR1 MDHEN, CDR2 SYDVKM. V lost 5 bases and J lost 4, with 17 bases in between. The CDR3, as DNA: TGTGCCAGCAGTCCCGCTGGTAGGGGATCCACTGAAGCTTTCTTT. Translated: CASSPAGRGSTEAFF.

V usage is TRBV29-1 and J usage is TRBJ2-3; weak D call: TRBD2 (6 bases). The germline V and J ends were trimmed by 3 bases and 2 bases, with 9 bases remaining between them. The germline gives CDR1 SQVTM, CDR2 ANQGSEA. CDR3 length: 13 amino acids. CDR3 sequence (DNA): TGCAGCGTTGATGGAGGGGACACAGATACGCAGTATTTT. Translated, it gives CSVDGGDTDTQYF.

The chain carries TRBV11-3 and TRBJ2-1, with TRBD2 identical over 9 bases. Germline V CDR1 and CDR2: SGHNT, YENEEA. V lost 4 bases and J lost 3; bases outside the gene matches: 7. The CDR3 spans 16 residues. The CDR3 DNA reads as TGTGCCAGCAGCTCGCAGCAGACTAGCGGCTACAATGAGCAGTTCTTC. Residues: CASSSQQTSGYNEQFF.

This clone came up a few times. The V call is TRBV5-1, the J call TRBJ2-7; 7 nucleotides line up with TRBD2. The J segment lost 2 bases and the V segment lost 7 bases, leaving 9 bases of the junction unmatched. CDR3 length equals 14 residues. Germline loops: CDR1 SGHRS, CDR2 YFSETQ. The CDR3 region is CASQPGLGTYEQYF. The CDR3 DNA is TGCGCCAGCCAACCAGGACTAGGGACCTACGAGCAGTACTTC.

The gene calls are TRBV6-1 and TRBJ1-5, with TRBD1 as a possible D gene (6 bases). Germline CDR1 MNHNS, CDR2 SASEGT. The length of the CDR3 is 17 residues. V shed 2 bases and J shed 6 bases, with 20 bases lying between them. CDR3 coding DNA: TGTGCCAGCAGTGAACCGAGGCAGGGGCCGCAAAGTCAGCCCCAGCATTTT. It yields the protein CASSEPRQGPQSQPQHF.

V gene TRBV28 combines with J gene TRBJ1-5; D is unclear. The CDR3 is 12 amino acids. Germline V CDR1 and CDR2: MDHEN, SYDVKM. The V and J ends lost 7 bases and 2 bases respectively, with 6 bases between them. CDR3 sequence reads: CASISRNQPQHF. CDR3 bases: TGTGCCAGCATTAGTCGCAATCAGCCCCAGCATTTT.

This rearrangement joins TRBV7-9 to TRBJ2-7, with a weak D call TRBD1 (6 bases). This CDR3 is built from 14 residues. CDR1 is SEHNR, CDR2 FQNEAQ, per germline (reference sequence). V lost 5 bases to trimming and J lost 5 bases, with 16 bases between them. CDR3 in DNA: TGTGCCAGCAGCCCGAGGGGGTCAGGACACGAGCAGTACTTC. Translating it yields CASSPRGSGHEQYF.

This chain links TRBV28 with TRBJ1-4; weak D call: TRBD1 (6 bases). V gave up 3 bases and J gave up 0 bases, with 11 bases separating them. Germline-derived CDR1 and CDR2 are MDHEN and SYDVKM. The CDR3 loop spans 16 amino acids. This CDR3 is CASSFRTAPTNEKLFF. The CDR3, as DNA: TGTGCCAGCAGTTTCCGGACAGCCCCAACTAATGAAAAACTGTTTTTT.

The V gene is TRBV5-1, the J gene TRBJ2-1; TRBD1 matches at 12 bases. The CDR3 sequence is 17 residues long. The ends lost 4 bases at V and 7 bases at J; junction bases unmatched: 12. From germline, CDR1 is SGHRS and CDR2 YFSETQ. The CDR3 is CASSKEMGQGAPNEQFF. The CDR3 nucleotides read TGCGCCAGCAGCAAGGAGATGGGACAGGGGGCCCCTAATGAGCAGTTCTTC.

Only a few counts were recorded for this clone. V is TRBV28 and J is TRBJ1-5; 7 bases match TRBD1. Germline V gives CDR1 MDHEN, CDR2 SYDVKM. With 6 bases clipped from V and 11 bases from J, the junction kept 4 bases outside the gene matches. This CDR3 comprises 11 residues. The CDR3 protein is CASRLGQSQHF. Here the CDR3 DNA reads TGTGCCAGCAGACTGGGACAGTCCCAGCATTTT.

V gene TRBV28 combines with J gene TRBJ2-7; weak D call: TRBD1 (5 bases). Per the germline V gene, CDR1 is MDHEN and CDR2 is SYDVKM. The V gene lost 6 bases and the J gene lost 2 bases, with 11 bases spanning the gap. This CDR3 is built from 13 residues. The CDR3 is CASSSGHTYEQYF. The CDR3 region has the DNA TGTGCCAGCAGCTCTGGACATACCTACGAGCAGTACTTC.

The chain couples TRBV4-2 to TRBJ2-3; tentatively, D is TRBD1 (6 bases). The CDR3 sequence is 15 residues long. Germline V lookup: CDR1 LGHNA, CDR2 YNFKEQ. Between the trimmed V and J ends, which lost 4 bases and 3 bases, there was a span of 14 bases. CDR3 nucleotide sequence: TGTGCCAGCAGCCCGGGACATCCAGGTACAGATACGCAGTATTTT. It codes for CASSPGHPGTDTQYF.

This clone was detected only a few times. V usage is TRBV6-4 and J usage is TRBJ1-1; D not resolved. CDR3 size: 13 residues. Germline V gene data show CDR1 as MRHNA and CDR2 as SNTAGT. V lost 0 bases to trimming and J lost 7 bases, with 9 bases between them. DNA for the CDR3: TGTGCCAGCAGTGACTCGGAGGACGGTGAAGCTTTCTTT. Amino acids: CASSDSEDGEAFF.

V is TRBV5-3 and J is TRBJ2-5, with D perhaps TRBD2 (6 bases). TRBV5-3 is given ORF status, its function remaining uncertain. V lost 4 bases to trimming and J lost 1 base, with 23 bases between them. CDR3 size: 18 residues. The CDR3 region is CARSPTGSTGRGQETQYF. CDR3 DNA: TGTGCCAGAAGCCCCACCGGGAGCACCGGGAGAGGCCAAGAGACCCAGTACTTC.

The CDR3 loop is CASSPQGYSYEQYF. CDR3 DNA: TGTGCCAGCTCACCGCAGGGGTACTCCTACGAGCAGTACTTC. The J gene is TRBJ2-5, the V gene TRBV18; D is possibly TRBD1 (6 bases). The end of the DNA aligns better with TRBJ2-7, so the J call may be wrong. The germline CDR1 and CDR2 sequences are KGHSH and LQKENI. CDR3 length: 14 residues.

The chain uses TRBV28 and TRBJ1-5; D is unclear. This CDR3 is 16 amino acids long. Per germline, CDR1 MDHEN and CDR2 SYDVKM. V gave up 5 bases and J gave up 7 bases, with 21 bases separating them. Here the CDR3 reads CASSPQTATREQPQHF. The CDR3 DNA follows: TGTGCCAGCAGTCCTCAGACCGCAACAAGGGAGCAGCCCCAGCATTTT.

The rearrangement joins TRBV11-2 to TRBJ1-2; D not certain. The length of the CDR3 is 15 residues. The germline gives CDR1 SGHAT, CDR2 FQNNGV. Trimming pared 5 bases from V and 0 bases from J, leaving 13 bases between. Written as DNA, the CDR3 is TGTGCCAGCAGCGTATCAGACGGGGCTAACTATGGCTACACCTTC. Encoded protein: CASSVSDGANYGYTF. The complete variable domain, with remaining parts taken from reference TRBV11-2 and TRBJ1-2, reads EAGVAQSPRYKIIEKRQSVAFWCNPISGHATLYWYQQILGQGPKLLIQFQNNGVVDDSQLPKDRFSAERLKGVDSTLKIQPAKLEDSAVYLCASSVSDGANYGYTFGSGTRLTVV.

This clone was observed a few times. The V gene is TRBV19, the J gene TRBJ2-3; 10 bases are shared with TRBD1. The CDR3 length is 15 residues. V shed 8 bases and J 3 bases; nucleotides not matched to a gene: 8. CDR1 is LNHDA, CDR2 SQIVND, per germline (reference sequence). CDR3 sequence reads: CASSGTGARTDTQYF. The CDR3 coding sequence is TGTGCCAGTTCGGGGACAGGGGCTAGGACAGATACGCAGTATTTT.

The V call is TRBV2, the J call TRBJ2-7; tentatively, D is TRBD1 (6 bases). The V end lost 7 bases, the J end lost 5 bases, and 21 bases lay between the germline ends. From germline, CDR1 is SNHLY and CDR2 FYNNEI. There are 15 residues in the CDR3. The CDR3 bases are TGTGCCAGCAATATTGGACAGCGAGGGGTAGACGAGCAGTACTTC. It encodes CASNIGQRGVDEQYF. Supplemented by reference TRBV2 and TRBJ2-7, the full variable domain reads EPEVTQTPSHQVTQMGQEVILRCVPISNHLYFYWYRQILGQKVEFLVSFYNNEISEKSEIFDDQFSVERPDGSNFTLKIRSTKLEDSAMYFCASNIGQRGVDEQYFGPGTRLTVT.

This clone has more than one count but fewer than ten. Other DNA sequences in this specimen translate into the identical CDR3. DNA of the CDR3: TGTGCCAGCAGTGACCAGGGGGAGGCTGGGGCCAACGTCCTGACTTTC. Encoded protein: CASSDQGEAGANVLTF. The V and J genes are TRBV6-4 and TRBJ2-6; TRBD1 might be the D (7 bases). V gave up 2 bases and J gave up 2 bases, with 10 bases separating them. The CDR3 consists of 16 residues. Per germline, CDR1 MRHNA and CDR2 SNTAGT.

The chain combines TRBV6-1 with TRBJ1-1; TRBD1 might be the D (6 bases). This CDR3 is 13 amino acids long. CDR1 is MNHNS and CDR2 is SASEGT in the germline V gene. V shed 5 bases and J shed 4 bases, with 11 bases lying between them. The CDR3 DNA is TGTGCCAGCAGTCACACAGGGACCACTGAAGCTTTCTTT. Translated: CASSHTGTTEAFF.

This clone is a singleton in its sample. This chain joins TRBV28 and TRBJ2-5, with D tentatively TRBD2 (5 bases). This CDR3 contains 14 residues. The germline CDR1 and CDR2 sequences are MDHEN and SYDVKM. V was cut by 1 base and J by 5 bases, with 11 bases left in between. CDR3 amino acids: CASSLYYPGETQYF. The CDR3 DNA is TGTGCCAGCAGTTTATACTACCCGGGGGAGACCCAGTACTTC.

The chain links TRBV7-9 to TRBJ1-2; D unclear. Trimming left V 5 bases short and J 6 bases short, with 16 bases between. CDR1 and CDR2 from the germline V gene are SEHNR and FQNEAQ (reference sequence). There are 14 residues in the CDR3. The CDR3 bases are TGTGCCAGCAGCCAATCCCGGTTGGTAGATGGCTACACCTTC. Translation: CASSQSRLVDGYTF.

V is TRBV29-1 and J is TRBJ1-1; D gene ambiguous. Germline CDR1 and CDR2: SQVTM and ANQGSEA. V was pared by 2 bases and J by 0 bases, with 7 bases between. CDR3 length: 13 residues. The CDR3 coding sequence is TGCAGCGTTGAAAACAACCTGAACACTGAAGCTTTCTTT. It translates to CSVENNLNTEAFF.

The CDR3 reads CATSRDASGHNEQFF. CDR3 DNA: TGTGCCACCAGCAGAGATGCTAGCGGTCACAATGAGCAGTTCTTC. The rearrangement joins TRBV15 to TRBJ2-1; 7 bases map to TRBD2. The CDR3 loop spans 15 amino acids. Germline-derived CDR1 and CDR2 are LNHNV and YYDKDF (reference sequence). J gave up 5 bases and V 0 bases, and 4 bases lay outside the gene matches.

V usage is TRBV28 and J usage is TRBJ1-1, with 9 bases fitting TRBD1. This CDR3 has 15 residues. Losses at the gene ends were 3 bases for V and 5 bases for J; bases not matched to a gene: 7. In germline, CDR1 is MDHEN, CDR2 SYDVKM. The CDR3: CASSLWTGANTEAFF. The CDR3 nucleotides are TGTGCCAGCAGTTTGTGGACAGGGGCTAATACTGAAGCTTTCTTT.

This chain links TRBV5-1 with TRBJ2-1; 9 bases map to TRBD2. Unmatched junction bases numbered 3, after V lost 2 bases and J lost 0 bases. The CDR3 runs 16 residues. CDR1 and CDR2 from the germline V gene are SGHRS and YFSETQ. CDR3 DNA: TGCGCCAGCAGCTTTTTACTAGCGGGCTCCTACAATGAGCAGTTCTTC. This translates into CASSFLLAGSYNEQFF.

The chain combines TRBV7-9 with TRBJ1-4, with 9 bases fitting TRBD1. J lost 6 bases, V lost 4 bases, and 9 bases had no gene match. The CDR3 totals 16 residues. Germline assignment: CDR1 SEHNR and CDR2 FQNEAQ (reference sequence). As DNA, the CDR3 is TGTGCCAGCAGCTCCCACCGGGACAGGGCATATGAAAAACTGTTTTTT. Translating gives CASSSHRDRAYEKLFF.